This T cell receptor (beta chain) was sequenced during a study of blood T cell repertoires in COVID-19. Participants spanned ages about 18 to 95 years and resided in 20 to 30 US areas. This CDR3 comprises 13 residues. Per germline, CDR1 SGHTA and CDR2 FQGTGA. V lost 4 bases and J 4 bases, leaving 10 bases between the germline ends. TCRdb's table, derived via immunoSEQ multiplex PCR, lists solely in-frame clones and lacks some. The sample shows under 300,000 clones, about 80% of them seen only once. This sequence was found in a man aged 50 to 59 who had recovered from COVID-19. Sequencing was carried out using PBMCs or T cells enriched from blood (not recorded which). V is TRBV7-3 and J is TRBJ1-1, with D possibly matching TRBD1 (5 bases). CDR3 residues: CASSSGVATEAFF. CDR3 bases: TGTGCCAGCAGCTCGGGGGTGGCCACTGAAGCTTTCTTT.